This passage covers 10 T cell receptor beta chains from one sample sequenced in a study of T cell changes during pregnancy in multiple sclerosis. Profiling relied on immunoSEQ multiplex PCR, and the TCRdb table lists in-frame clones only, not all of them. Of about 34,000 clones listed, approximately 90% are singletons. Sequenced material: CD8+ T cells from peripheral blood mononuclear cells, taken before pregnancy. All receptors come from a female donor with multiple sclerosis, enrolled in a pregnancy study.

The sample holds a few counts of this clone. J is TRBJ1-1 and V is TRBV19; TRBD1 is a possible D gene (5 bases). Trimming shortened V by 9 bases and J by 1 base, and 15 bases separated the two germline ends. The CDR3 spans 14 residues. CDR1 and CDR2 (germline): LNHDA, SQIVND (reference sequence). In DNA form, the CDR3 reads TGTGCCAGCGCTGCCCTTAGGGGGAACACTGAAGCTTTCTTT. Translated, it gives CASAALRGNTEAFF.

This chain connects TRBV5-6 to TRBJ1-2; the D gene is possibly TRBD1 (5 bases). CDR3 length: 14 amino acids. Germline V gives CDR1 SGHDT, CDR2 YYEEEE. V was clipped by 0 bases and J by 5 bases, with 11 bases between them. CDR3 in amino acids: CASSLGPGTYGYTF. The CDR3 DNA reads TGTGCCAGCAGCTTGGGTCCGGGGACTTATGGCTACACCTTC.

The chain carries TRBV4-1 and TRBJ2-2; tentative D call: TRBD1 (6 bases). This CDR3 is 17 amino acids long. In germline, CDR1 is MGHRA, CDR2 YSYEKL. V lost 1 base and J lost 1, with 13 bases in between. The chain's CDR3 is CASSQGAGALNTGELFF. The CDR3 DNA reads TGCGCCAGCAGCCAAGGAGCAGGGGCATTGAACACCGGGGAGCTGTTTTTT.

This chain connects TRBV4-3 to TRBJ2-7, with D unresolved. The germline gives CDR1 LGHNA, CDR2 YSLEER. The V end was cut by 0 bases, the J end by 4 bases, with 19 bases between. The CDR3 extends over 17 amino acids. This CDR3 reads CASSQDFYGSHGYEQYF. For the CDR3, the DNA is TGCGCCAGCAGCCAAGATTTTTACGGGTCCCACGGGTACGAGCAGTACTTC.

The chain recombines TRBV6-5 with TRBJ1-2, with D perhaps matching TRBD1 (5 bases). Germline lookup yields CDR1 MNHEY and CDR2 SVGAGI. The V end was cut by 0 bases, the J end by 5 bases, with 16 bases between. The CDR3 runs to 16 residues. This CDR3 is CASSYSGFSGGYGYTF. The DNA of the CDR3 is TGTGCCAGCAGTTACTCGGGGTTCTCGGGGGGGTATGGCTACACCTTC.

The chain uses TRBV6-5 and TRBJ1-2; TRBD1 matches 7 bases. V dropped 4 bases and J dropped 0; count of bases not matched to a gene: 5. Per the germline V gene, CDR1 is MNHEY and CDR2 is SVGAGI. The CDR3 length is 15 residues. The CDR3 sequence: CASSSRTGPNYGYTF. CDR3 DNA sequence: TGTGCCAGCAGTTCCCGGACAGGCCCTAACTATGGCTACACCTTC.

This chain joins TRBV2 and TRBJ2-5; 11 positions match TRBD1. This CDR3 region has 14 residues. V shed 5 bases and J 5 bases; nucleotides not matched to a gene: 4. Germline CDR1 reads SNHLY; CDR2 reads FYNNEI. CDR3 residues: CASSWTGGLETQYF. The CDR3 nucleotides read TGTGCCAGCAGTTGGACAGGGGGCTTGGAGACCCAGTACTTC.

Written as DNA, the CDR3 is TGCGCAGACTTGAGGGCCGTTCCTAACTATGGCTACACCTTC. Its translation is CADLRAVPNYGYTF. V is TRBV23-1 and J is TRBJ1-2; D uncertain. TRBV23-1 is an ORF for which the function is uncertain. The CDR3 is made up of 14 amino acids.

V gene TRBV27 combines with J gene TRBJ2-1; weak D call: TRBD2 (6 bases). The CDR3 extends over 16 amino acids. V was pared by 6 bases and J by 4 bases, with 19 bases between. The germline V gene has CDR1 MNHEY and CDR2 SMNVEV (reference sequence). CDR3 nucleotide sequence: TGTGCCAGCAGCTATGTCGGGGGTTCCGGATACAATGAGCAGTTCTTC. Translating gives CASSYVGGSGYNEQFF.

In this sample, this clone turned up once. The chain recombines TRBV9 with TRBJ2-5; tentatively, D is TRBD2 (6 bases). The germline CDR1 and CDR2 sequences are SGDLS and YYNGEE. The V gene lost 3 bases and the J gene lost 5 bases, with 14 bases spanning the gap. The CDR3 consists of 14 residues. For the CDR3, the DNA is TGTGCCAGCAGCGCCGGGGGTCGAAGTGAGACCCAGTACTTC. Translation: CASSAGGRSETQYF.